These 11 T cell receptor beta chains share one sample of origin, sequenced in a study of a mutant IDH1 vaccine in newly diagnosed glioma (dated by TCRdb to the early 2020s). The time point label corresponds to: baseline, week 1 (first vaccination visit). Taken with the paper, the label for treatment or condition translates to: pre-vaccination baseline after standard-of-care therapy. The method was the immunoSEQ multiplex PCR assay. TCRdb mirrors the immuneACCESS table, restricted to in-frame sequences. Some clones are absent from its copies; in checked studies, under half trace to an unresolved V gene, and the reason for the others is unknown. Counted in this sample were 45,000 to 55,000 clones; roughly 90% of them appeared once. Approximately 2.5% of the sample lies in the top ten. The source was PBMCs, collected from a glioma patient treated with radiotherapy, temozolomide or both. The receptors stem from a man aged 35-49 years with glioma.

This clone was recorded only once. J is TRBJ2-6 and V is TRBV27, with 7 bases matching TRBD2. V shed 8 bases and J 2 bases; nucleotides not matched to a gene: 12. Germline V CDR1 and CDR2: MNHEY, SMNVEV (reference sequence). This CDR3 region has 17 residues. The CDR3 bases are TGTGCCAGCGGAGAAGCGGGGCTAGCAGCTGGGGCCAACGTCCTGACTTTC. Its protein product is CASGEAGLAAGANVLTF.

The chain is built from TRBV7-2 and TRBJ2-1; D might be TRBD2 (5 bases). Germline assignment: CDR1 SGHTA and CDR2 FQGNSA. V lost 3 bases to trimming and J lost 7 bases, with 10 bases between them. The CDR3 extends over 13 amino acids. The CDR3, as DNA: TGTGCCAGCAGCTTTTGGACTCAGAATGAGCAGTTCTTC. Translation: CASSFWTQNEQFF.

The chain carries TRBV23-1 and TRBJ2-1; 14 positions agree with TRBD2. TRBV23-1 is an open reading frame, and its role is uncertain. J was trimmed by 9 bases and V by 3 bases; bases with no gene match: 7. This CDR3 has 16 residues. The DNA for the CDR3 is TGCGCCAGCAGTCAGCCGACTAGCGGGAGGGCCTGTGAGCAGTTCTTC. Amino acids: CASSQPTSGRACEQFF.

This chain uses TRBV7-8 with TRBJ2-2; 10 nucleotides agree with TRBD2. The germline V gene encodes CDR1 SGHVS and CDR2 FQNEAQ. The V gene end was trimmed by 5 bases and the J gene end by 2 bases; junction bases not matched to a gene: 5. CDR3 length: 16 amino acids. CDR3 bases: TGTGCCAGCAGCAAACGGACTAGCGGAAACACCGGGGAGCTGTTTTTT. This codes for CASSKRTSGNTGELFF.

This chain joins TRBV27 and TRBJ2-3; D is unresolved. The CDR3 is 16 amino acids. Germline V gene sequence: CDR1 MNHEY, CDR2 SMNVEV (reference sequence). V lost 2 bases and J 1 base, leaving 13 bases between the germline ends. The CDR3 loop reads CASSLIGVGGTDTQYF. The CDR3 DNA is TGTGCCAGCAGTTTAATTGGCGTAGGCGGCACAGATACGCAGTATTTT.

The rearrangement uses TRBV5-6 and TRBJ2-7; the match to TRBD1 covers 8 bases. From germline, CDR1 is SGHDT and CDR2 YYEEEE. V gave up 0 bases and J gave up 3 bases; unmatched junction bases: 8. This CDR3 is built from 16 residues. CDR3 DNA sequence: TGTGCCAGCAGCTTGGTTCCCACAGGGGGGTTCTACGAGCAGTACTTC. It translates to CASSLVPTGGFYEQYF.

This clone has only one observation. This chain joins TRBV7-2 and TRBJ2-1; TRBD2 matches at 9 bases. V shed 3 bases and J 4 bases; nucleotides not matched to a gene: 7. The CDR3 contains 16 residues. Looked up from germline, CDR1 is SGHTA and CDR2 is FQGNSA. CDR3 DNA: TGTGCCAGCAGCTTTTCAGCGGGAGGCCTTTACAATGAGCAGTTCTTC. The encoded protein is CASSFSAGGLYNEQFF.

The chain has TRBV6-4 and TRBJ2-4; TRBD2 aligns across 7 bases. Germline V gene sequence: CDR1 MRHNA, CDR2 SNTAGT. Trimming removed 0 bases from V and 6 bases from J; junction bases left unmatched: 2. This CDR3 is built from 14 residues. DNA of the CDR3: TGTGCCAGCAGTGACTCCGGCGGGGGAAACATTCAGTACTTC. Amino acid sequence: CASSDSGGGNIQYF.

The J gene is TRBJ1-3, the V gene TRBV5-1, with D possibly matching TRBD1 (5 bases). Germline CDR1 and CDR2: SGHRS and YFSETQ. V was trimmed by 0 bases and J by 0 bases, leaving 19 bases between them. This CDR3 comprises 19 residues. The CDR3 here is CASSLALTGQNLSGNTIYF. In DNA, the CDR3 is TGCGCCAGCAGCTTGGCCTTGACGGGGCAGAACCTCTCTGGAAACACCATATATTTT.

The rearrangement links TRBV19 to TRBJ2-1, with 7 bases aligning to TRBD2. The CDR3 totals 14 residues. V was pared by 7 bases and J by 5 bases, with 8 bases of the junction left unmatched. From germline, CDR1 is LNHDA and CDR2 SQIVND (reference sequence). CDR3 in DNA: TGTGCCAGTATCGGCGGGAGTTCAAACAATGAGCAGTTCTTC. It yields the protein CASIGGSSNNEQFF.

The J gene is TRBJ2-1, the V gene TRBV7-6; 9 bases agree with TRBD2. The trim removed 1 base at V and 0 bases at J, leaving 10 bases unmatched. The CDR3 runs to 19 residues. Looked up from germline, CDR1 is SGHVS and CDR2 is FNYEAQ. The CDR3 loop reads CASSLVVLAGLNSYNEQFF. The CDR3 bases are TGTGCCAGCAGCTTAGTTGTCCTAGCGGGACTAAACTCCTACAATGAGCAGTTCTTC.